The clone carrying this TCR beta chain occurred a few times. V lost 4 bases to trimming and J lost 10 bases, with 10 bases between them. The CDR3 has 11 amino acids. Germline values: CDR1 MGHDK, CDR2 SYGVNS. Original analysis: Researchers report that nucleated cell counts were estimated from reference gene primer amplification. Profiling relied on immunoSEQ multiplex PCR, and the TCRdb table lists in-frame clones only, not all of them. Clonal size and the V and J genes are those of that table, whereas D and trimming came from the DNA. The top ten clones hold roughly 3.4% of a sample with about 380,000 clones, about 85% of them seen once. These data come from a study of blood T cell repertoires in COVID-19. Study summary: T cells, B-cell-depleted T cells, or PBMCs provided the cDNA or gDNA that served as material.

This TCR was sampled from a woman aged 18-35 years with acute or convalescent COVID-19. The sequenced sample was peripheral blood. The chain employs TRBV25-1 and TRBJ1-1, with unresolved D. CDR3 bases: TGTGCCAGCAGTGGGCCATCGGGAGCTTTCTTT. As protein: CASSGPSGAFF.